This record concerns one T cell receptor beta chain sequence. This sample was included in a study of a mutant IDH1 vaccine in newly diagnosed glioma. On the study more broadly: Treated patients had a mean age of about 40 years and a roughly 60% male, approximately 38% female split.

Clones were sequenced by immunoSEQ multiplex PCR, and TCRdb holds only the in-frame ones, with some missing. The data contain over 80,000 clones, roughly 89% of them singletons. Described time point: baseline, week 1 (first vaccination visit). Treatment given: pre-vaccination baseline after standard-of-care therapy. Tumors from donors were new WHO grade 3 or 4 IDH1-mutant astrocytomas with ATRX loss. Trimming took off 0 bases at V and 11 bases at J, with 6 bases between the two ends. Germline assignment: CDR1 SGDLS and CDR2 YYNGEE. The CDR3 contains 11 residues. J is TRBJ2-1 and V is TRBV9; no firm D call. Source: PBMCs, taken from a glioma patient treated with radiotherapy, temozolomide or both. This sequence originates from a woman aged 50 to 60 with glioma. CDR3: CASSVGEKQFF. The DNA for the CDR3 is TGTGCCAGCAGCGTAGGCGAGAAGCAGTTCTTC.